The present entry profiles one T cell receptor (beta chain) with its context. The data were obtained in a study of blood T cell repertoires in COVID-19. About the study: Researchers got acute and convalescent COVID-19 samples from the United States, Italy and Spain. Sources were T cells, B-cell-depleted T cells, or PBMCs; the material itself was cDNA or gDNA.

Germline V lookup: CDR1 SNHLY, CDR2 FYNNEI. The V gene lost 3 bases and the J gene lost 2 bases, with 11 bases spanning the gap. This CDR3 is 15 amino acids long. Authors' processing steps: Reference gene primers were amplified, and this amplification served to estimate nucleated cell counts. The assay was immunoSEQ multiplex PCR, and TCRdb's table has in-frame clones only and misses some. The V and J calls and the clone size are those of that table, but D and trimming were determined from the DNA. The profile shows fewer than 250,000 clones, approximately 86% of them singletons. This sequence joins TRBV2 and TRBJ2-1, with D possibly being TRBD1 (5 bases). This TCR was sampled from a woman aged 60-75 years with active or convalescent COVID-19. The sequencing sample was made of peripheral blood. The CDR3 region has the DNA TGTGCCAGCAGTGACCCGGACAAAACCTACAATGAGCAGTTCTTC. It encodes CASSDPDKTYNEQFF. The full variable domain, in which reference TRBV2 and TRBJ2-1 provide the parts outside the CDR3, is EPEVTQTPSHQVTQMGQEVILRCVPISNHLYFYWYRQILGQKVEFLVSFYNNEISEKSEIFDDQFSVERPDGSNFTLKIRSTKLEDSAMYFCASSDPDKTYNEQFFGPGTRLTVL.